The present entry profiles one T cell receptor beta chain with its context. The authors reverse transcribed about 0.5 to 1 ug RNA with random hexamers. Amplification of TCR beta CDR3 used immunoSEQ multiplex PCR across 54 Vbeta and 13 Jbeta. A single record per CDR3 protein comes from TCRdb applying MiXCR to the immunoSEQ multiplex PCR reads. The sample comprises roughly 150,000 distinct CDR3 sequences, approximately 96% of which are singletons, and 0.065% to 0.095% rests with the top ten. The record originates from a study of CD8 T cells in Susac syndrome. Per the germline V gene, CDR1 is DFQATT and CDR2 is SNEGSKA (reference sequence). CDR3 length: 12 residues. Trimming cost V 4 bases and J 5 bases, with 8 bases left between them.

The V call is TRBV20-1, the J call TRBJ2-2; D might be TRBD1 (5 bases). Specimen: CD4+ T cells from PBMCs. The TCR was taken from a human donor with Susac syndrome. CDR3 amino acids: CSAKQGTGELFF. As DNA, the CDR3 is TGCAGTGCTAAGCAGGGAACCGGGGAGCTGTTTTTT.